What follows are 27 T cell receptor beta chains derived from one specimen sequenced in a study of blood T cell repertoires in COVID-19 (dated by TCRdb to between 2020 and 2021). Library prep was done by the immunoSEQ multiplex PCR assay. As stored in TCRdb, this immuneACCESS dataset retains in-frame rearrangements with V and J assigned. A fraction of the clones does not appear; measured against another copy, unresolved V genes explain less than half of the discrepancy, and the remainder lacks a known reason. The sample has roughly 150,000 clones on record, around 88% of them singletons. 25% to 35% of the sample belongs to the ten largest clones. Material for sequencing was peripheral blood. These receptors were taken from a human donor in a cohort sampled during active COVID-19.

With respect to this clone: Within the sample, other DNA sequences also encode this same CDR3. V usage is TRBV4-1 and J usage is TRBJ2-7; a possible D gene is TRBD1 (6 bases). V lost 1 base and J 4 bases, leaving 11 bases between the germline ends. This CDR3 spans 14 amino acids. Germline CDR1 and CDR2: MGHRA and YSYEKL. CDR3 DNA sequence: TGCGCCAGCAGCCAAGCCGGACAGTTGTACGAGCAGTACTTC. The encoded protein is CASSQAGQLYEQYF.

V gene TRBV5-1 combines with J gene TRBJ2-7; TRBD1 agrees at 9 bases. The junction had 18 bases not matched to a gene; V was cut back by 2 bases and J by 0 bases. The CDR3 contains 20 residues. Germline V gives CDR1 SGHRS, CDR2 YFSETQ. Here the CDR3 reads CASSFGPRTGELTRSYEQYF. Here the CDR3 DNA reads TGCGCCAGCAGCTTCGGCCCCCGGACAGGGGAACTAACCCGCTCCTACGAGCAGTACTTC. The full variable domain, its missing parts supplied by reference TRBV5-1 and TRBJ2-7, is KAGVTQTPRYLIKTRGQQVTLSCSPISGHRSVSWYQQTPGQGLQFLFEYFSETQRNKGNFPGRFSGRQFSNSRSEMNVSTLELGDSALYLCASSFGPRTGELTRSYEQYFGPGTRLTVT.

The chain joins TRBV2 to TRBJ1-3; possible D gene TRBD1, 5 bases. With 6 bases removed from V and 3 bases from J, the gap between germline ends came to 9 bases. Per the germline V gene, CDR1 is SNHLY and CDR2 is FYNNEI. The CDR3 is 13 amino acids. The CDR3 is CASSPGLGNTIYF. The CDR3 coding sequence is TGTGCCAGCAGCCCGGGACTTGGAAACACCATATATTTT.

This chain uses TRBV6-5 with TRBJ2-7, with D uncertain. V lost 0 bases to trimming and J lost 2 bases, with 8 bases between them. This CDR3 is built from 14 residues. From germline, CDR1 is MNHEY and CDR2 SVGAGI. The CDR3 loop reads CASSYSKSPYEQYF. The CDR3, as DNA: TGTGCCAGCAGTTACTCAAAGAGCCCCTACGAGCAGTACTTC.

There are a few counts of this clone. The gene calls are TRBV4-1 and TRBJ1-3; perhaps TRBD1 as D (6 bases). The CDR3 is 13 amino acids. V gave up 6 bases and J gave up 2 bases, with 8 bases separating them. Germline V gene data show CDR1 as MGHRA and CDR2 as YSYEKL. The CDR3 here is CASSRTAGNTIYF. CDR3 in DNA: TGCGCCAGCAGTCGGACAGCTGGAAACACCATATATTTT.

To note about this clone: No DNA is shown, since the ends of the CDR3 on it are uncertain; the CDR3 is the one TCRdb lists. The chain uses TRBV7-2 and TRBJ1-1; no check of the table's D call, TRBD1, against the DNA was made. 16 amino acids form the CDR3, both terminal residues included. Germline loops: CDR1 SGHTA, CDR2 FQGNSA. CDR3 loop: CASSPSGTVLRAEAFF.

This rearrangement joins TRBV3-1 (or the pseudogene TRBV3-2) to TRBJ1-2; D uncertain. V gave up 5 bases and J gave up 3 bases, with 13 bases separating them. The CDR3 has 14 residues. The germline CDR1 and CDR2 sequences are LGHDT and YNNKEL (reference sequence). This CDR3 reads CASSRQARHYGYTF. The DNA of the CDR3 is TGTGCCAGCAGCAGGCAGGCGAGACACTATGGCTACACCTTC.

The V call is TRBV9, the J call TRBJ2-2; TRBD2 matches at 12 bases. CDR3 length equals 16 residues. Germline V gene sequence: CDR1 SGDLS, CDR2 YYNGEE. V dropped 4 bases and J dropped 6; count of bases not matched to a gene: 7. Here the CDR3 DNA reads TGTGCCAGCAGCACCGCTAGCGGGGGGGCTGCCGGGGAGCTGTTTTTT. This translates into CASSTASGGAAGELFF.

The chain carries TRBV4-1 and TRBJ2-7, with 7 bases lining up with TRBD1. The CDR3 consists of 16 residues. Germline V lookup: CDR1 MGHRA, CDR2 YSYEKL. J was trimmed by 5 bases and V by 0 bases; bases with no gene match: 10. CDR3 DNA: TGCGCCAGCAGCCAAGAAGGGGCAGGGGGAAACGACGAGCAGTACTTC. It specifies CASSQEGAGGNDEQYF.

This sequence joins TRBV7-9 and TRBJ1-4; no reliable D call. The ends were cut back, 6 bases at V and 7 bases at J, with 9 bases in the middle. Germline V gene lookup returns CDR1 SEHNR and CDR2 FQNEAQ (reference sequence). This CDR3 contains 12 residues. The CDR3 is CASREGREKLFF. CDR3 coding DNA: TGTGCCAGCAGGGAGGGCCGTGAAAAACTGTTTTTT.

This chain joins TRBV27 and TRBJ1-5; TRBD1 matches 11 bases. The germline gives CDR1 MNHEY, CDR2 SMNVEV (reference sequence). The CDR3 is made up of 18 amino acids. Losses at the gene ends were 0 bases for V and 4 bases for J; bases not matched to a gene: 8. In DNA form, the CDR3 reads TGTGCCAGCAGTTTATCCGCTGGGACAGGGGGAACTAATCAGCCCCAGCATTTT. Its protein is CASSLSAGTGGTNQPQHF.

V usage is TRBV14 and J usage is TRBJ1-1, with D uncertain. The ends were cut back, 0 bases at V and 4 bases at J, with 6 bases in the middle. The CDR3 length is 13 residues. Per the germline V gene, CDR1 is SGHDN and CDR2 is FVKESK. The CDR3 nucleotides read TGTGCCAGCAGCCAAGACCCAATCACTGAAGCTTTCTTT. Translation: CASSQDPITEAFF.

Here the CDR3 DNA reads TGTGCCAGTAGTATATTCCTCCATCGGTCTGGGGCCAACGTCCTGACTTTC. It codes for CASSIFLHRSGANVLTF. This sequence joins TRBV19 and TRBJ2-6; no clear D gene. Germline-derived CDR1 and CDR2 are LNHDA and SQIVND (reference sequence). V gave up 2 bases and J gave up 1 base, with 12 bases separating them. There are 17 residues in the CDR3.

This rearrangement joins TRBV11-1 to TRBJ2-1; possibly TRBD2 for D (5 bases). Germline loops: CDR1 SGHAT, CDR2 FQDESV (reference sequence). The length of the CDR3 is 12 residues. Trimming took off 1 base at V and 12 bases at J, with 10 bases between the two ends. Here the CDR3 reads CASSLDGERQFF. In DNA form, the CDR3 reads TGTGCCAGCAGCTTAGATGGGGAGAGGCAGTTCTTC. Complete variable domain (other parts from reference TRBV11-1 and TRBJ2-1): EAEVAQSPRYKITEKSQAVAFWCDPISGHATLYWYRQILGQGPELLVQFQDESVVDDSQLPKDRFSAERLKGVDSTLKIQPAELGDSAMYLCASSLDGERQFFGPGTRLTVL.

This clone appeared once. The chain has TRBV12-3 or TRBV12-4 and TRBJ2-1; TRBD1 matches 7 bases. The CDR3 has 13 amino acids. Trimming cost V 6 bases and J 4 bases; bases outside gene matches: 3. CDR3 in amino acids: CASSLQGYNEQFF. The CDR3 DNA sequence: TGTGCCAGCAGCCTACAGGGGTACAATGAGCAGTTCTTC.

V and J are TRBV2 and TRBJ2-5, with 13 bases identical to TRBD2. Germline loops: CDR1 SNHLY, CDR2 FYNNEI. The ends lost 4 bases at V and 2 bases at J; junction bases unmatched: 7. The length of the CDR3 is 17 residues. CDR3 protein: CASSVWGLAGLQETQYF. CDR3 in DNA: TGTGCCAGCAGTGTTTGGGGACTAGCGGGGTTACAAGAGACCCAGTACTTC.

J is TRBJ2-7 and V is TRBV6-5; D perhaps matches TRBD1 (6 bases). CDR1 and CDR2 from the germline V gene are MNHEY and SVGAGI. The CDR3 totals 15 residues. V lost 6 bases and J lost 5, with 20 bases in between. The CDR3 protein is CASRPFRGEGNEQYF. The CDR3 DNA sequence: TGTGCCAGCAGGCCCTTCAGGGGAGAGGGCAACGAGCAGTACTTC.

A few counts support this clone. The rearrangement links TRBV6-5 to TRBJ2-7, with D possibly TRBD1 on 5 matching bases. CDR3 length: 14 residues. V was trimmed by 0 bases and J by 1 base, leaving 7 bases between them. Per the germline V gene, CDR1 is MNHEY and CDR2 is SVGAGI. CDR3 protein: CASSYSRVSYEQYF. Written as DNA, the CDR3 is TGTGCCAGCAGTTACTCCAGGGTGTCCTACGAGCAGTACTTC.

The V and J genes are TRBV11-2 and TRBJ1-6; no firm D call. The CDR3 totals 15 residues. The V end lost 3 bases, the J end lost 5 bases, and 11 bases lay between the germline ends. Germline assignment: CDR1 SGHAT and CDR2 FQNNGV. CDR3 residues: CASSFSAGNNSPLHF. DNA of the CDR3: TGTGCCAGCAGCTTCTCGGCAGGCAATAATTCACCCCTCCACTTT.

The chain recombines TRBV6-1 with TRBJ2-4, with D possibly being TRBD1 (6 bases). The V gene's germline CDR1 is MNHNS and CDR2 SASEGT. The CDR3 length is 15 residues. Trimming stripped 3 bases from V and 0 bases from J, with 9 bases between. CDR3 amino acids: CASSDRQVAKNIQYF. In DNA, the CDR3 is TGTGCCAGCAGTGATCGACAGGTAGCCAAAAACATTCAGTACTTC.

This chain connects TRBV6-4 to TRBJ2-7; TRBD1 might be the D (5 bases). The CDR3 has 15 amino acids. CDR1 and CDR2 from the germline V gene are MRHNA and SNTAGT. The V gene lost 3 bases and the J gene lost 3 bases, with 15 bases spanning the gap. CDR3 sequence reads: CASSEEAGSDYEQYF. DNA for the CDR3: TGTGCCAGCAGTGAAGAGGCAGGGTCCGACTACGAGCAGTACTTC.

This chain links TRBV5-5 with TRBJ1-2; TRBD1 matches at 8 bases. The V gene's germline CDR1 is SGHKS and CDR2 YYEKEE (reference sequence). Losses at the gene ends were 0 bases for V and 4 bases for J; bases not matched to a gene: 2. The CDR3 has 14 residues. CDR3 nucleotide sequence: TGTGCCAGCAGCTTGGCAGGGGGCCTCTATGGCTACACCTTC. Protein sequence: CASSLAGGLYGYTF.

The rearrangement uses TRBV19 and TRBJ1-6; the D gene is possibly TRBD1 (6 bases). The ends were cut back, 4 bases at V and 14 bases at J, with 21 bases in the middle. Germline CDR1 reads LNHDA; CDR2 reads SQIVND (reference sequence). The CDR3 totals 15 residues. In nucleotides, the CDR3 is TGTGCCAGTAGTACCTTCCCTCTGGACAGCGCGACCCTCCACTTT. Residues: CASSTFPLDSATLHF. The full variable domain, rest sourced from reference TRBV19 and TRBJ1-6, is DGGITQSPKYLFRKEGQNVTLSCEQNLNHDAMYWYRQDPGQGLRLIYYSQIVNDFQKGDIAEGYSVSREKKESFPLTVTSAQKNPTAFYLCASSTFPLDSATLHFGNGTRLTVT.

The J gene is TRBJ1-1, the V gene TRBV6-6; 7 bases match TRBD1. Germline V lookup: CDR1 MNHNY, CDR2 SVGAGI (reference sequence). The CDR3 runs 16 residues. The J segment lost 0 bases and the V segment lost 2 bases, leaving 6 bases of the junction unmatched. DNA of the CDR3: TGTGCCAGCAGTTACCCTACAGGGGCAATGAACACTGAAGCTTTCTTT. This codes for CASSYPTGAMNTEAFF.

In this sample, this clone turned up a few times. The chain joins TRBV7-2 to TRBJ1-4; 10 bases are a match to TRBD1. V dropped 3 bases and J dropped 7; count of bases not matched to a gene: 2. CDR1 SGHTA and CDR2 FQGNSA come from the germline V gene. The CDR3 loop spans 14 amino acids. CDR3 protein: CASSFGQGGEKLFF. CDR3 DNA sequence: TGTGCCAGCAGCTTTGGACAGGGGGGTGAAAAACTGTTTTTT.

This chain connects TRBV7-7 to TRBJ2-1, with TRBD2 identical over 7 bases. CDR1 is SSHAT and CDR2 is FNYEAQ in the germline V gene (reference sequence). V was pared by 1 base and J by 7 bases, with 1 base of the junction left unmatched. CDR3 size: 13 residues. The CDR3 DNA reads TGTGCCAGCAGCTTAGGGACTAGAAATGAGCAGTTCTTC. This translates into CASSLGTRNEQFF.

V and J are TRBV18 and TRBJ2-4, with D perhaps TRBD1 (5 bases). CDR1 is KGHSH, CDR2 LQKENI, per germline. V lost 3 bases, J lost 9 bases, and 21 bases lay in between. The length of the CDR3 is 16 residues. The CDR3 loop is CASSPAPQVGTVIQYF. CDR3 coding DNA: TGTGCCAGCTCACCTGCCCCACAGGTCGGAACTGTCATTCAGTACTTC.